The next 14 T cell receptor beta chains were all read from a single sample in a study of T cell responses to AZD1222 COVID-19 vaccine. Libraries were prepared by immunoSEQ multiplex PCR; TCRdb keeps only in-frame clonotypes and omits some of them. The sample lists 70,000 to 95,000 clones, 88% seen once, with around 7% in the top ten. Sequencing used peripheral blood, obtained 28 days after the second AZD1222 dose. The source of these receptors is an adult who received the AZD1222 COVID-19 vaccine.

The chain carries TRBV6-2 or TRBV6-3 and TRBJ2-1; no definite D call. Germline assignment: CDR1 MNHEY and CDR2 SVGEGT. Trimming shortened V by 2 bases and J by 10 bases, and 9 bases separated the two germline ends. The CDR3 consists of 12 residues. The CDR3 DNA reads as TGTGCCAGCAGTTACCTAGGTCGCGAGCAGTTCTTC. Its protein product is CASSYLGREQFF.

The V and J genes are TRBV20-1 and TRBJ2-1, with 9 bases that match TRBD2. The CDR3 is 14 residues long. CDR1 is DFQATT, CDR2 SNEGSKA, per germline (reference sequence). Losses at the gene ends were 3 bases for V and 9 bases for J; bases not matched to a gene: 9. CDR3 DNA sequence: TGCAGTGCTAGTTGGGCTAGCGGGACGGGTGAGCAGTTCTTC. Translated, it gives CSASWASGTGEQFF.

V is TRBV19 and J is TRBJ1-5, with D possibly being TRBD1 (5 bases). Trimming cost V 4 bases and J 5 bases, with 6 bases left between them. This CDR3 spans 12 amino acids. CDR1 is LNHDA and CDR2 is SQIVND in the germline V gene (reference sequence). In DNA, the CDR3 is TGTGCCAGTAGTAGGGACTATCAGCCCCAGCATTTT. Translated, it gives CASSRDYQPQHF. The whole variable domain, remainder taken from reference TRBV19 and TRBJ1-5, is DGGITQSPKYLFRKEGQNVTLSCEQNLNHDAMYWYRQDPGQGLRLIYYSQIVNDFQKGDIAEGYSVSREKKESFPLTVTSAQKNPTAFYLCASSRDYQPQHFGDGTRLSIL.

This chain links TRBV2 with TRBJ1-5; D might be TRBD1 (6 bases). Trimming stripped 2 bases from V and 7 bases from J, with 15 bases between. CDR1 SNHLY and CDR2 FYNNEI come from the germline V gene. The CDR3 is 15 residues long. The CDR3 sequence: CASSEQGLQGQPQHF. CDR3 DNA sequence: TGTGCCAGCAGTGAACAGGGGCTCCAGGGACAGCCCCAGCATTTT. Looking up the rest from reference TRBV2 and TRBJ1-5 gives the full variable domain: EPEVTQTPSHQVTQMGQEVILRCVPISNHLYFYWYRQILGQKVEFLVSFYNNEISEKSEIFDDQFSVERPDGSNFTLKIRSTKLEDSAMYFCASSEQGLQGQPQHFGDGTRLSIL.

V and J are TRBV21-1 and TRBJ1-4; the table names TRBD1, a call not compared with the DNA. TRBV21-1 is listed as a pseudogene. This CDR3 spans 17 amino acids. The CDR3 spells CASSTLSTTGVCEKLFF. The CDR3 nucleotides read TGTGCCAGCAGCACCCTCTCGACGACAGGGGTTTGTGAAAAACTGTTTTTT.

The chain is built from TRBV6-6 and TRBJ2-3, with D unresolved. This CDR3 has 14 residues. Germline V lookup: CDR1 MNHNY, CDR2 SVGAGI (reference sequence). Trimming shortened V by 0 bases and J by 3 bases, and 7 bases separated the two germline ends. The CDR3 is CASSYSTPTDTQYF. The CDR3 DNA reads TGTGCCAGCAGTTACTCGACTCCTACAGATACGCAGTATTTT.

The rearrangement links TRBV28 to TRBJ2-3; TRBD1 aligns across 7 bases. Losses at the gene ends were 6 bases for V and 0 bases for J; bases not matched to a gene: 3. The CDR3 contains 14 residues. Germline V gene lookup returns CDR1 MDHEN and CDR2 SYDVKM. The CDR3 sequence is CASRRGLSTDTQYF. In DNA, the CDR3 is TGTGCCAGCAGGAGGGGGCTGAGCACAGATACGCAGTATTTT.

A note on this clone: The sample holds other DNA sequences that translate to the same CDR3. The rearrangement joins TRBV18 to TRBJ1-1, with no clear D. Looked up from germline, CDR1 is KGHSH and CDR2 is LQKENI. Trimming took off 3 bases at V and 1 base at J, with 9 bases between the two ends. CDR3 length: 14 amino acids. The CDR3 nucleotides are TGTGCCAGCTCACCGGCGGCAAGGAACACTGAAGCTTTCTTT. Amino acids: CASSPAARNTEAFF.

J is TRBJ1-2 and V is TRBV27, with D maybe TRBD1 (5 bases). Germline loops: CDR1 MNHEY, CDR2 SMNVEV (reference sequence). V was cut by 5 bases and J by 8 bases, with 24 bases left in between. This CDR3 is built from 16 residues. The CDR3 bases are TGTGCCAGCAGTCCCATTAGGTTCCCAGGGATGGGCGGCTACACCTTC. The encoded protein is CASSPIRFPGMGGYTF.

This sequence joins TRBV5-8 and TRBJ2-1, with TRBD2 matching over 10 bases. V lost 9 bases, J lost 5 bases, and 5 bases stayed unmatched. This CDR3 spans 13 amino acids. CDR1 is SGHTS, CDR2 YDEGEE, per germline. CDR3 sequence: CATGLAENNEQFF. CDR3 nucleotides: TGTGCCACCGGACTAGCGGAAAACAATGAGCAGTTCTTC.

The chain joins TRBV30 to TRBJ1-2; TRBD1 aligns across 7 bases. The ends lost 2 bases at V and 4 bases at J; junction bases unmatched: 4. Germline assignment: CDR1 GTSNPN and CDR2 SVGIG (reference sequence). CDR3 length: 13 residues. DNA of the CDR3: TGTGCCTGGAGTAGGACAGGCACCTATGGCTACACCTTC. The encoded protein is CAWSRTGTYGYTF.

CDR3 region: CASSPLAGGNTDTQYF. CDR3 coding DNA: TGTGCCAGCTCACCACTCGCGGGAGGAAATACAGATACGCAGTATTTT. The chain recombines TRBV18 with TRBJ2-3, with TRBD2 matching over 8 bases. V was pared by 1 base and J by 3 bases, with 6 bases of the junction left unmatched. Germline-derived CDR1 and CDR2 are KGHSH and LQKENI. There are 16 residues in the CDR3.

This clone was recorded only once. This chain joins TRBV2 and TRBJ2-3; D not resolved. V lost 2 bases to trimming and J lost 2 bases, with 2 bases between them. From germline, CDR1 is SNHLY and CDR2 FYNNEI. The CDR3 is 12 residues long. CDR3 amino acids: CASSEITDTQYF. CDR3 bases: TGTGCCAGCAGTGAAATCACAGATACGCAGTATTTT.

This chain uses TRBV5-1 with TRBJ2-3; D remains ambiguous. Per germline, CDR1 SGHRS and CDR2 YFSETQ. The CDR3 runs 12 residues. The V and J ends lost 5 bases and 4 bases respectively, with 8 bases between them. The CDR3 loop reads CASREGSDTQYF. The CDR3 region has the DNA TGCGCCAGCAGAGAAGGGTCAGATACGCAGTATTTT.